These T cell receptor beta chains were read from a single sample in a study of T cells in Graves' hyperthyroidism and ophthalmopathy. TCRdb ran MiXCR on the multiplex PCR reads and lists one entry per CDR3 protein. The table records about 290,000 distinct CDR3 sequences, more than 10% of them present only once. The sample was blood. All receptors derive from a woman aged 25 to 39 with Graves' hyperthyroidism that later progressed to Graves' ophthalmopathy. Both conserved end residues are part of each CDR3. Fields, in order: D gene, J gene, V gene, clone size, CDR3 DNA, CDR3 protein. D genes are given only for firm matches. Clone sizes are given selectively: once, few, many, or a class where the clone is expanded.

d_call: TRBD2
j_call: TRBJ2-7
v_call: TRBV6-2/TRBV6-3
clone_size: many
cdr3_nt: TGTGCCAGCAGTCCCGGGGGGAGCGGGAGGTCCTACGAGCAGTACTTC
cdr3_aa: CASSPGGSGRSYEQYF

d_call: TRBD1
j_call: TRBJ1-1
v_call: TRBV18
clone_size: many
cdr3_nt: TGTGCCAGCTCACCCCGGGACAGGGGTTCGAACACTGAAGCTTTCTTT
cdr3_aa: CASSPRDRGSNTEAFF

d_call: NA
j_call: TRBJ1-5
v_call: TRBV7-9
clone_size: many
cdr3_nt: TGTGCCAGCAGCTTAGAAGGGCTAAGGCAGCCCCAGCATTTT
cdr3_aa: CASSLEGLRQPQHF

d_call: NA
j_call: TRBJ1-5
v_call: TRBV6-1
clone_size: many
cdr3_nt: TGTGCCAGCAGTGAAGCGCCAGACGAGCATTTT
cdr3_aa: CASSEAPDEHF

d_call: TRBD1
j_call: TRBJ1-3
v_call: TRBV7-2
clone_size: many
cdr3_nt: TGTGCCAGCGGGGGGACAGGCAACTCTGGAAACACCATATATTTT
cdr3_aa: CASGGTGNSGNTIYF

d_call: TRBD2
j_call: TRBJ2-1
v_call: TRBV2
clone_size: many
cdr3_nt: TGTGCCAGCAGTTCTCTCACTAGCGGGAGGCCGGATGAGCAGTTCTTC
cdr3_aa: CASSSLTSGRPDEQFF

d_call: TRBD2
j_call: TRBJ2-1
v_call: TRBV9
clone_size: NA
cdr3_nt: TGTGCCAGCAGCGTAACTAGCGGCCCGTACAATGAGCAGTTCTTC
cdr3_aa: CASSVTSGPYNEQFF

d_call: TRBD2
j_call: TRBJ2-1
v_call: TRBV19
clone_size: few
cdr3_nt: TGTGCCAGTAGTTCTCGAACTAGCGGGCTTTACAATGAGCAGTTCTTC
cdr3_aa: CASSSRTSGLYNEQFF

d_call: TRBD1
j_call: TRBJ2-5
v_call: TRBV24-1
clone_size: few
cdr3_nt: TGTGCCACAGCACAGGGGGAGACCCAGTACTTC
cdr3_aa: CATAQGETQYF

d_call: TRBD1
j_call: TRBJ2-7
v_call: TRBV11-3
clone_size: NA
cdr3_nt: TGTGCCAGCAGCTTCAGGGGAACAGGACAGGGTATGAACGAGCAGTACTTC
cdr3_aa: CASSFRGTGQGMNEQYF

d_call: NA
j_call: TRBJ2-1
v_call: TRBV19
clone_size: NA
cdr3_nt: TGTGCCAGTACCCTAGGGAGCCCGTCGGGTTACAATGAGCAGTTCTTC
cdr3_aa: CASTLGSPSGYNEQFF

d_call: NA
j_call: TRBJ2-7
v_call: TRBV7-2
clone_size: many
cdr3_nt: TGTGCCAGCAGCTTAGGGGAGGGGGCGCCTTACGAGCAGTACTTC
cdr3_aa: CASSLGEGAPYEQYF

d_call: NA
j_call: TRBJ1-5
v_call: TRBV6-1
clone_size: many
cdr3_nt: TGTGCCAGCAGTTACCCCTACCGCCCTAGCAATCAGCCCCAGCATTTT
cdr3_aa: CASSYPYRPSNQPQHF

d_call: TRBD1
j_call: TRBJ2-7
v_call: TRBV14
clone_size: many
cdr3_nt: TGTGCCAGCAGCCAAGCCCCGGGACAGGGGAACTACGAGCAGTACTTC
cdr3_aa: CASSQAPGQGNYEQYF

d_call: NA
j_call: TRBJ1-5
v_call: TRBV9
clone_size: many
cdr3_nt: TGTGCCAGCAGCGCCTCTGGGGAAGTCGGCAATCAGCCCCAGCATTTT
cdr3_aa: CASSASGEVGNQPQHF

d_call: NA
j_call: TRBJ1-5
v_call: TRBV19
clone_size: NA
cdr3_nt: TGTGCCAGTAGACCAGTAAATAGCAATCAGCCCCAGCATTTT
cdr3_aa: CASRPVNSNQPQHF

d_call: NA
j_call: TRBJ2-1
v_call: TRBV5-6
clone_size: many
cdr3_nt: TGTGCCAGCAGCTTGGAATGGACGGTTACCTACAATGAGCAGTTCTTC
cdr3_aa: CASSLEWTVTYNEQFF

d_call: TRBD2
j_call: TRBJ2-1
v_call: TRBV7-9
clone_size: NA
cdr3_nt: TGTGCCAGCGAAAGATGGCGAGCGGGAGATGGGGACAATGAGCAGTTCTTC
cdr3_aa: CASERWRAGDGDNEQFF

d_call: NA
j_call: TRBJ1-1
v_call: TRBV18
clone_size: many
cdr3_nt: TGTGCCAGCTCACCTCCAGCGACGACTGAAGCTTTCTTT
cdr3_aa: CASSPPATTEAFF